This paragraph reports one T cell receptor beta chain. The junction had 19 bases not matched to a gene; V was cut back by 3 bases and J by 0 bases. Germline V gives CDR1 SGDLS, CDR2 YYNGEE. The CDR3 runs to 20 residues. In the authors' methods: Junction-only sequences produced by ImmunoSEQ had no quality scores, so filtering differed. The assay was immunoSEQ multiplex PCR, and TCRdb's table has in-frame clones only and misses some. V, J and clone size are those of that table, while D and trimming were read from the DNA. The repertoire consists of roughly 2,000,000 clones, with about 95% occurring once and the leading ten covering under 1.5%. These data come from a study of shared clonotypes between healthy human individuals. Looking at the study overall: Per-donor plates numbered three CD4 naive, three CD4 memory, two CD8 naive and one CD8 memory.

Naive CD8 cells, CD45RO-negative and positively selected for CCR7, excluded terminally differentiated effector memory CD45RA+ cells. Sample: naive CD8+ T cells sorted from blood. The V gene is TRBV9, the J gene TRBJ2-3; 7 bases are a match to TRBD2. The origin of this receptor is a man between 18 and 29 years old in good health. The CDR3 here is CASSDGPELAKGTSTDTQYF. For the CDR3, the DNA is TGTGCCAGCAGCGATGGCCCAGAACTAGCGAAAGGAACTAGCACAGATACGCAGTATTTT.